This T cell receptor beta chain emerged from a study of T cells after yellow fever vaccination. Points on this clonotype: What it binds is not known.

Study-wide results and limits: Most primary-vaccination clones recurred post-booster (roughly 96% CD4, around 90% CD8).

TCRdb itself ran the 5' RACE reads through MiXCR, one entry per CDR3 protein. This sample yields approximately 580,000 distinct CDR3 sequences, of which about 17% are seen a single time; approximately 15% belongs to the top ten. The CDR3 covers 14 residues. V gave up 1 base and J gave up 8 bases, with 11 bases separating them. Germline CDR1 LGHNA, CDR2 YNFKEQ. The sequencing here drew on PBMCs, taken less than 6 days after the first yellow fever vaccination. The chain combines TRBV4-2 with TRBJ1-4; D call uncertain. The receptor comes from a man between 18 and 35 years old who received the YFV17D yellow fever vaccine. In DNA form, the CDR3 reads TGTGCCAGCAGCCAAGGGGAGTTTGGGGAAAAACTGTTTTTT. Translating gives CASSQGEFGEKLFF.